This T cell receptor (beta chain) comes out of a study of T cell repertoires in cytomegalovirus infection. General study points: HLA-C-restricted, CMV-specific TCR beta clonotypes were dominant ex vivo.

This clonotype was recorded only once. Its target is unknown. CDR1 is SGHRS and CDR2 is YFSETQ in the germline V gene. There are 16 residues in the CDR3. V dropped 0 bases and J dropped 6; count of bases not matched to a gene: 4. TCRdb called the reads again in MiXCR, with one record for every CDR3 protein. The sample consists of around 770,000 distinct CDR3 sequences, almost 30% of them appearing once. The clonotype was recovered from a human donor in good health (CMV status not recorded). Some clones in this sample may be carry-over from other donors' samples. The genes are TRBV5-1 and TRBJ2-1; TRBD2 agrees at 12 bases. Here the sequenced sample was cultured CD8+ T cells from PBMCs, taken from culture after CMV antigen stimulation. The CDR3 protein is CASSLAGLAGSNEQFF. The CDR3 nucleotides read TGCGCCAGCAGCTTGGCCGGACTAGCGGGGAGCAATGAGCAGTTCTTC. Using reference TRBV5-1 and TRBJ2-1 for the parts outside the CDR3, the full variable domain is KAGVTQTPRYLIKTRGQQVTLSCSPISGHRSVSWYQQTPGQGLQFLFEYFSETQRNKGNFPGRFSGRQFSNSRSEMNVSTLELGDSALYLCASSLAGLAGSNEQFFGPGTRLTVL.